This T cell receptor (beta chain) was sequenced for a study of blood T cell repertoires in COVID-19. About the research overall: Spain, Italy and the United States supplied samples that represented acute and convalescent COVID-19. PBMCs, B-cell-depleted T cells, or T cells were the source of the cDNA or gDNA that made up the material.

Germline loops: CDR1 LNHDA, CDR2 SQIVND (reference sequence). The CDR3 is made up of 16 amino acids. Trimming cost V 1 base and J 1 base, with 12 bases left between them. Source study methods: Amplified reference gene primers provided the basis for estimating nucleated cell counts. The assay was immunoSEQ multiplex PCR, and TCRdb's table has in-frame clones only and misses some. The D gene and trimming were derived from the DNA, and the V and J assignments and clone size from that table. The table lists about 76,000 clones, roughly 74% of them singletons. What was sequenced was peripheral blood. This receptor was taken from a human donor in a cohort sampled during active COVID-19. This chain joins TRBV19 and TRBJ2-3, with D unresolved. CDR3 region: CASSIGADWGTDTQYF. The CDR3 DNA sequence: TGTGCCAGTAGTATAGGGGCCGATTGGGGCACAGATACGCAGTATTTT.